This TCR beta chain was profiled in a study of shared T cell receptors in the human thymus. Method: immunoSEQ multiplex PCR; TCRdb's copy keeps in-frame clones and lacks some. The sample includes about 660,000 clones, 88% seen only once; the top ten take about 0.01%. Germline assignment: CDR1 MNHNS and CDR2 SASEGT. This CDR3 spans 18 amino acids. V shed 1 base and J 0 bases; nucleotides not matched to a gene: 8. These same records also appear under a second study, on human thymus T cells. From that second work: Obtained as resections during corrective heart surgery, the thymus tissue was then studied. Related work found strong thymic repertoire overlap between unrelated individuals.

The TCR comes from a boy under two years old with a congenital heart defect. The sample taken for sequencing was thymocytes. The chain uses TRBV6-1 and TRBJ1-1, with TRBD1 matching 10 bases. For the CDR3, the DNA is TGTGCCAGCAGTGAAGGTGGGACAGGGGCGCCCTTGAACACTGAAGCTTTCTTT. It specifies CASSEGGTGAPLNTEAFF.